This T cell receptor (beta chain) derives from a study of T cell clones after liver transplantation. The wider study: TCRbeta sequencing after a pre-transplant mixed lymphocyte reaction identified graft-donor-reactive clones, later tracked in post-transplant blood. Samples came pre-transplant, pre-randomization before withdrawal, and post-randomization after withdrawal ended. Tolerance: complete withdrawal held at least one year, liver enzymes staying within twice normal.

The J segment lost 4 bases and the V segment lost 8 bases, leaving 20 bases of the junction unmatched. The CDR3 extends over 18 amino acids. CDR1 LGHNA and CDR2 YSLEER come from the germline V gene. The data were produced by immunoSEQ multiplex PCR, yet TCRdb's version contains in-frame clones alone and is incomplete. Of 72,000 or so clones in the sample, roughly 83% are singletons; the top ten hold over 2.5%. Material: CD4+ T cells from blood, obtained at the 22-month timepoint. The sequence derives from a human patient who received a liver transplant. Some T cells may have come from the graft donor. The gene calls are TRBV4-3 and TRBJ1-2; 9 nucleotides align to TRBD1. CDR3 protein: CASSDIAPDTGGGYGYTF. The CDR3 nucleotides are TGCGCCAGCTCTGATATCGCCCCCGACACAGGGGGCGGCTATGGCTACACCTTC.